One sample yielded the 32 T cell receptor beta chains listed below, sequenced in a study of T cells in Graves' hyperthyroidism and ophthalmopathy. Amplified TCR beta CDR3 regions came from RNA transcripts. HTBI primers were the set used in a first-round RT-PCR of the TCR CDR3. MiXCR, run by TCRdb on the multiplex PCR reads, gives a single entry per CDR3 protein. The repertoire includes a few hundred thousand distinct CDR3 sequences, under 25% of them detected once, and less than 30% sits in the top ten. Sequences were obtained from blood. The receptors stem from a man in his late teens or twenties with Graves' hyperthyroidism.

This clonotype was found many times. V is TRBV6-5 and J is TRBJ2-7, with D unclear. This CDR3 has 12 amino acids. The V end lost 5 bases, the J end lost 9 bases, and 14 bases lay between the germline ends. Germline CDR1 MNHEY, CDR2 SVGAGI. The CDR3 DNA follows: TGTGCCAGCAGTCCTCAGACGTCCGCGCAGTACTTC. Amino acids: CASSPQTSAQYF.

This clonotype was seen repeatedly, ten times or more. V is TRBV2 and J is TRBJ2-2; D is unclear. This CDR3 comprises 13 residues. Germline CDR1 SNHLY, CDR2 FYNNEI. V was trimmed by 6 bases and J by 2 bases, leaving 7 bases between them. The CDR3 nucleotides read TGTGCCAGCAGCGGAAGAAACACCGGGGAGCTGTTTTTT. It yields the protein CASSGRNTGELFF.

This clonotype was seen a handful of times. The rearrangement uses TRBV7-8 and TRBJ1-6; D not resolved. The CDR3 sequence is 12 residues long. Germline CDR1 is SGHVS and CDR2 is FQNEAQ. V was trimmed by 5 bases and J by 9 bases, leaving 8 bases between them. CDR3 sequence: CASSRRLSPLHF. In DNA form, the CDR3 reads TGTGCCAGCAGCCGGAGGCTTTCACCCCTCCACTTT.

This clonotype was seen at least ten times. This chain links TRBV9 with TRBJ2-5; D is possibly TRBD2 (6 bases). Germline lookup yields CDR1 SGDLS and CDR2 YYNGEE. The CDR3 loop spans 14 amino acids. V lost 5 bases and J lost 5, with 16 bases in between. CDR3 bases: TGTGCCAGCAGTCACGGACTACGAGGGGAGACCCAGTACTTC. Protein product: CASSHGLRGETQYF.

The rearrangement joins TRBV15 to TRBJ2-2; D unclear. This CDR3 comprises 14 residues. Germline V gene sequence: CDR1 LNHNV, CDR2 YYDKDF (reference sequence). Trimming took off 5 bases at V and 6 bases at J, with 13 bases between the two ends. The CDR3 protein is CATSGVSRAGELFF. The CDR3, as DNA: TGTGCCACCAGCGGGGTCAGTCGAGCCGGGGAGCTGTTTTTT. The variable domain in full, with the rest retrieved from reference TRBV15 and TRBJ2-2, is DAMVIQNPRYQVTQFGKPVTLSCSQTLNHNVMYWYQQKSSQAPKLLFHYYDKDFNNEADTPDNFQSRRPNTSFCFLDIRSPGLGDTAMYLCATSGVSRAGELFFGEGSRLTVL.

In the case of this clonotype: One end of the junction does not line up with germline, which may come from a read error. The V gene is TRBV12-3 or TRBV12-4, the J gene TRBJ1-1, with D possibly TRBD1 on 6 matching bases. The CDR3 is made up of 13 amino acids. DNA for the CDR3: TGTGCCAGCAGTTTCGCGGGGGACACTGATGCTTTCTTT. Its protein is CASSFAGDTDAFF.

This clonotype was detected ten times or more. The chain carries TRBV14 and TRBJ1-1; the D is unclear. CDR3 size: 15 residues. The germline CDR1 and CDR2 sequences are SGHDN and FVKESK. V was shortened by 4 bases and J by 5 bases, with 17 bases between the two germline ends. CDR3 DNA: TGTGCCAGCAGCCCCCTTCGTCGATACGGGACTGAAGCTTTCTTT. The encoded protein is CASSPLRRYGTEAFF.

The gene calls are TRBV12-3 or TRBV12-4 and TRBJ1-5, with D possibly TRBD1 on 5 matching bases. Trimming pared 6 bases from V and 11 bases from J, leaving 17 bases between. The CDR3 has 13 amino acids. As DNA, the CDR3 is TGTGCCAGCAGCCCCGGGGACCGGGGTTCCCAGCATTTT. This codes for CASSPGDRGSQHF.

The gene calls are TRBV6-5 and TRBJ2-5, with TRBD2 as a possible D gene (5 bases). The CDR3 contains 17 residues. Germline V gives CDR1 MNHEY, CDR2 SVGAGI. Trimming took 0 bases from V and 6 from J, leaving 20 bases between them. The CDR3 reads CASSYSTGITQEKTQYF. CDR3 DNA sequence: TGTGCCAGCAGTTACTCGACCGGGATTACCCAAGAAAAGACCCAGTACTTC.

This rearrangement joins TRBV28 to TRBJ2-7; tentatively, D is TRBD2 (5 bases). V gave up 0 bases and J gave up 1 base, with 10 bases separating them. The CDR3 is 15 residues long. The germline gives CDR1 MDHEN, CDR2 SYDVKM. CDR3 sequence reads: CASSLWDFFSYEQYF. In DNA form, the CDR3 reads TGTGCCAGCAGTTTATGGGACTTTTTTTCCTACGAGCAGTACTTC. The variable domain in full, completed from reference TRBV28 and TRBJ2-7, reads DVKVTQSSRYLVKRTGEKVFLECVQDMDHENMFWYRQDPGLGLRLIYFSYDVKMKEKGDIPEGYSVSREKKERFSLILESASTNQTSMYLCASSLWDFFSYEQYFGPGTRLTVT.

This clonotype has a count of ten or more. The junction departs from germline at one end; a sequencing error may be responsible. This chain joins TRBV28 and TRBJ1-2; possibly TRBD1 for D (6 bases). Germline CDR1 MDHEN, CDR2 SYDVKM. CDR3 size: 14 residues. CDR3 bases: TGTGCCAGCAGTTTCGGGGGCCAGAACTCTGGCTACACCTTC. It specifies CASSFGGQNSGYTF.

The chain has TRBV6-5 and TRBJ1-5; D remains ambiguous. The CDR3 covers 13 residues. V was pared by 4 bases and J by 5 bases, with 9 bases between. The germline CDR1 and CDR2 sequences are MNHEY and SVGAGI. The CDR3 nucleotides read TGTGCCAGCAGTTCGTATGGTCATCAGCCCCAGCATTTT. This codes for CASSSYGHQPQHF.

The chain couples TRBV11-3 to TRBJ2-5, with D perhaps matching TRBD2 (6 bases). The CDR3 runs 14 residues. Trimming shortened V by 2 bases and J by 5 bases, and 12 bases separated the two germline ends. Germline CDR1 SGHNT, CDR2 YENEEA. The CDR3 is CASSLLSGDETQYF. CDR3 nucleotides: TGTGCCAGCAGCTTATTGTCGGGGGATGAGACCCAGTACTTC.

The chain combines TRBV30 with TRBJ1-1; no clear D gene. CDR1 and CDR2 from the germline V gene are GTSNPN and SVGIG (reference sequence). This CDR3 is built from 12 residues. The ends were cut back, 3 bases at V and 1 base at J, with 6 bases in the middle. The CDR3 coding sequence is TGTGCCTGGAGGGACCAGAACACTGAAGCTTTCTTT. Protein product: CAWRDQNTEAFF. The complete variable domain, with remaining parts taken from reference TRBV30 and TRBJ1-1, reads SQTIHQWPATLVQPVGSPLSLECTVEGTSNPNLYWYRQAAGRGLQLLFYSVGIGQISSEVPQNLSASRPQDRQFILSSKKLLLSDSGFYLCAWRDQNTEAFFGQGTRLTVV.

This clonotype appeared many times. The rearrangement uses TRBV12-3 or TRBV12-4 and TRBJ1-1, with D unresolved. The CDR3 extends over 12 amino acids. Trimming took 6 bases from V and 4 from J, leaving 9 bases between them. CDR3 nucleotides: TGTGCCAGCAGCCAGCGGGGCACTGAAGCTTTCTTT. It is translated as CASSQRGTEAFF.

This clonotype showed up many times. This chain uses TRBV19 with TRBJ1-1; 9 nucleotides align to TRBD1. V dropped 1 base and J dropped 3; count of bases not matched to a gene: 3. The CDR3 sequence is 15 residues long. Germline CDR1 reads LNHDA; CDR2 reads SQIVND (reference sequence). The DNA of the CDR3 is TGTGCCAGTAGTATAGGCACAGGGGGCTACACTGAAGCTTTCTTT. This gives the protein CASSIGTGGYTEAFF.

The J gene is TRBJ2-7, the V gene TRBV12-3 or TRBV12-4; D remains ambiguous. This CDR3 comprises 15 residues. The V gene lost 7 bases and the J gene lost 0 bases, with 16 bases spanning the gap. CDR3 bases: TGTGCCAGCACCCTAGGCCATGCTCTCTCCTACGAGCAGTACTTC. It encodes CASTLGHALSYEQYF.

This clonotype was observed at least ten times. The gene calls are TRBV4-2 and TRBJ1-2; a possible D gene is TRBD1 (6 bases). V lost 0 bases and J lost 6, with 14 bases in between. CDR3 length equals 15 residues. Germline assignment: CDR1 LGHNA and CDR2 YNFKEQ. As DNA, the CDR3 is TGTGCCAGCAGCCAAGATGCCCACAGGGTCGATGGCTACACCTTC. This codes for CASSQDAHRVDGYTF.

At least ten counts were recorded for this clonotype. The chain couples TRBV19 to TRBJ2-5; a possible D gene is TRBD1 (6 bases). This CDR3 contains 14 residues. The germline V gene has CDR1 LNHDA and CDR2 SQIVND (reference sequence). The V gene lost 1 base and the J gene lost 5 bases, with 11 bases spanning the gap. Written as DNA, the CDR3 is TGTGCCAGTAGTATAGGAGGCCAGGGGGAGACCCAGTACTTC. Protein: CASSIGGQGETQYF.

J is TRBJ2-5 and V is TRBV11-2; D unresolved. CDR3 size: 11 residues. Germline lookup yields CDR1 SGHAT and CDR2 FQNNGV. The V end lost 4 bases, the J end lost 7 bases, and 7 bases lay between the germline ends. The CDR3 is CASSSLGTQYF. The CDR3, as DNA: TGTGCCAGCAGCTCTTTAGGGACCCAGTACTTC.

This clonotype was recorded at least ten times. The rearrangement uses TRBV6-1 and TRBJ2-4; D perhaps matches TRBD1 (5 bases). This CDR3 contains 12 residues. Trimming left V 3 bases short and J 10 bases short, with 10 bases between. Germline CDR1 MNHNS, CDR2 SASEGT. CDR3 sequence: CASSEVRAIQYF. The CDR3 coding sequence is TGTGCCAGCAGTGAGGTCAGGGCTATTCAGTACTTC.

Here the CDR3 DNA reads TGTGCCAGCAGCTGGTTTCGGGCGGGCCAAGAGACCCAGTACTTC. This sequence encodes CASSWFRAGQETQYF. The chain employs TRBV7-9 and TRBJ2-5, with D perhaps TRBD2 (5 bases). The CDR3 covers 15 residues. Trimming removed 4 bases from V and 1 base from J, with 13 bases in between. Germline CDR1 is SEHNR and CDR2 is FQNEAQ (reference sequence).

In its sample, this clonotype was seen many times. This rearrangement joins TRBV28 to TRBJ2-7; no clear D. The CDR3 consists of 14 residues. Trimming shortened V by 5 bases and J by 0 bases, and 11 bases separated the two germline ends. Germline V CDR1 and CDR2: MDHEN, SYDVKM. The CDR3 DNA sequence: TGTGCCAGCAGTCCCGATGGGGACTCCTACGAGCAGTACTTC. Residues: CASSPDGDSYEQYF. Variable domain in full (rest from reference TRBV28 and TRBJ2-7): DVKVTQSSRYLVKRTGEKVFLECVQDMDHENMFWYRQDPGLGLRLIYFSYDVKMKEKGDIPEGYSVSREKKERFSLILESASTNQTSMYLCASSPDGDSYEQYFGPGTRLTVT.

In DNA, the CDR3 is TGCAGTGCTATGTCAGACCGTCTCTCTGGAAACACCATATATTTT. Translation: CSAMSDRLSGNTIYF. The chain uses TRBV20-1 and TRBJ1-3; no definite D call. Germline V gene lookup returns CDR1 DFQATT and CDR2 SNEGSKA (reference sequence). The V end lost 4 bases, the J end lost 0 bases, and 13 bases lay between the germline ends. The CDR3 is made up of 15 amino acids.

This clonotype was counted at least ten times. This chain joins TRBV9 and TRBJ2-7; D possibly matches TRBD1 or TRBD2 (5 bases each). Trimming stripped 3 bases from V and 1 base from J, with 14 bases between. The CDR3 contains 15 residues. Per germline, CDR1 SGDLS and CDR2 YYNGEE. CDR3 loop: CASSGGAGLSYEQYF. In DNA, the CDR3 is TGTGCCAGCAGCGGAGGGGCAGGCCTGTCCTACGAGCAGTACTTC.

Many counts were recorded for this clonotype. The gene calls are TRBV13 and TRBJ2-7, with D possibly TRBD1 on 6 matching bases. V was trimmed by 6 bases and J by 4 bases, leaving 13 bases between them. In germline, CDR1 is PRHDT, CDR2 FYEKMQ (reference sequence). The CDR3 covers 13 residues. In DNA form, the CDR3 reads TGTGCCAGCAGTTCCAGCACAGGGTACGAGCAGTACTTC. Protein product: CASSSSTGYEQYF.

The sample holds a few counts of this clonotype. The J gene is TRBJ2-7, the V gene TRBV30; 9 bases align to TRBD1. The trim removed 1 base at V and 6 bases at J, leaving 4 bases unmatched. The CDR3 contains 13 residues. CDR1 GTSNPN and CDR2 SVGIG come from the germline V gene (reference sequence). The CDR3 DNA follows: TGTGCCTGGAGTGCGTGGGGACAGGGCGAGCAGTACTTC. This encodes CAWSAWGQGEQYF.

The chain uses TRBV5-1 and TRBJ2-6; D uncertain. Germline assignment: CDR1 SGHRS and CDR2 YFSETQ. CDR3 length: 15 amino acids. V dropped 0 bases and J dropped 0 bases, with 4 bases sitting between them. This CDR3 is CASSLGISGANVLTF. CDR3 coding DNA: TGCGCCAGCAGCTTGGGTATCTCTGGGGCCAACGTCCTGACTTTC. Using reference TRBV5-1 and TRBJ2-6 for the parts outside the CDR3, the full variable domain is KAGVTQTPRYLIKTRGQQVTLSCSPISGHRSVSWYQQTPGQGLQFLFEYFSETQRNKGNFPGRFSGRQFSNSRSEMNVSTLELGDSALYLCASSLGISGANVLTFGAGSRLTVL.

The table lists this clonotype with many counts. This sequence joins TRBV12-3 or TRBV12-4 and TRBJ2-7, with D hard to call. V lost 3 bases, J lost 4 bases, and 10 bases lay in between. The CDR3 spans 13 residues. CDR3 DNA sequence: TGTGCCAGCAGTTTGAGTGCCCAGTACGAGCAGTACTTC. This sequence encodes CASSLSAQYEQYF.

The J gene is TRBJ2-7, the V gene TRBV27; the match to TRBD2 covers 7 bases. V dropped 2 bases and J dropped 5; count of bases not matched to a gene: 6. This CDR3 has 14 residues. Germline CDR1 is MNHEY and CDR2 is SMNVEV (reference sequence). The CDR3 DNA reads TGTGCCAGCAGTTTAGGAGGGAGGGTAAACGAGCAGTACTTC. Amino acid sequence: CASSLGGRVNEQYF.

The V gene is TRBV12-3 or TRBV12-4, the J gene TRBJ1-1; D ambiguous. V was trimmed by 3 bases and J by 0 bases, leaving 8 bases between them. The CDR3 loop spans 14 amino acids. The CDR3 DNA follows: TGTGCCAGCAGTTTCACAGCCGTGAACACTGAAGCTTTCTTT. Encoded protein: CASSFTAVNTEAFF.

The rearrangement links TRBV6-2 or TRBV6-3 to TRBJ2-7; perhaps TRBD1 as D (5 bases). V was pared by 6 bases and J by 5 bases, with 17 bases between. Per the germline V gene, CDR1 is MNHEY and CDR2 is SVGEGT. This CDR3 has 14 amino acids. Here the CDR3 reads CASSSTSGFHEQYF. The CDR3 nucleotides are TGTGCCAGCAGCTCGACATCAGGGTTTCACGAGCAGTACTTC.